This T cell receptor beta chain was sequenced in a study of blood T cell repertoires in COVID-19. About the research overall: Researchers got acute and convalescent COVID-19 samples from the United States, Italy and Spain. In each case, the material was cDNA or gDNA derived from T cells, B-cell-depleted T cells, or PBMCs.

Original analysis: Amplification of reference gene primers was used by the study to estimate nucleated cell counts. Some clones are missing from TCRdb's copy, which holds only in-frame ones; the method was immunoSEQ multiplex PCR. The V and J calls and the clone size are those of that table, but D and trimming were determined from the DNA. This sample carries around 300,000 clones, 85% of them seen once, and the ten largest clones take around 3.9%. The germline V and J ends were trimmed by 5 bases and 0 bases, with 13 bases remaining between them. The length of the CDR3 is 15 residues. The germline gives CDR1 LNHDA, CDR2 SQIVND (reference sequence).

The chain links TRBV19 to TRBJ1-2, with no clear D. Sequencing input: peripheral blood. The source of this sequence is a woman aged 45-65 years with active or convalescent COVID-19. The CDR3 DNA reads TGTGCCAGTAGTGTTTCGCCTAACCCTAACTATGGCTACACCTTC. Protein product: CASSVSPNPNYGYTF. Based on the CDR3 plus reference TRBV19 and TRBJ1-2, the full variable domain is DGGITQSPKYLFRKEGQNVTLSCEQNLNHDAMYWYRQDPGQGLRLIYYSQIVNDFQKGDIAEGYSVSREKKESFPLTVTSAQKNPTAFYLCASSVSPNPNYGYTFGSGTRLTVV.